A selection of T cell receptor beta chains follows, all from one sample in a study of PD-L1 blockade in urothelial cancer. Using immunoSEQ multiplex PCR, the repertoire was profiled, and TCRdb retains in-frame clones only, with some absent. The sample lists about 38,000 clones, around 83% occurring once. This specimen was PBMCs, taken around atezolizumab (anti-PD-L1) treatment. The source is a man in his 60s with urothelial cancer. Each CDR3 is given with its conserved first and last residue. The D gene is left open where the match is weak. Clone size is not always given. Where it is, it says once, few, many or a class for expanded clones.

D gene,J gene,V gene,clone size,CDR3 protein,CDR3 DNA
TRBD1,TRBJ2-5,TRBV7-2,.,CASSRQGRETQYF,TGTGCCAGCAGCCGACAGGGCAGAGAGACCCAGTACTTC
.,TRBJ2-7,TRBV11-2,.,CASSTSYEQYF,TGTGCCAGCAGCACCAGTTACGAGCAGTACTTC
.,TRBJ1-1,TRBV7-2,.,CASSRREAPHTEAFF,TGTGCCAGCAGTCGCCGTGAGGCTCCGCACACTGAAGCTTTCTTT
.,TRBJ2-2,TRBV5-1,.,CASSLAGATNTGELFF,TGCGCCAGCAGCTTGGCAGGGGCTACGAACACCGGGGAGCTGTTTTTT
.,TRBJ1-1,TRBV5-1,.,CASSLAPGANTEAFF,TGCGCCAGCAGCTTGGCCCCAGGGGCGAACACTGAAGCTTTCTTT
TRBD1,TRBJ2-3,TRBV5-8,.,CASSWTGRTDTQYF,TGTGCCAGCAGCTGGACAGGGCGCACAGATACGCAGTATTTT
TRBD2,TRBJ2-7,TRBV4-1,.,CASSPKRGGVEQYF,TGCGCCAGCAGCCCCAAGCGGGGGGGCGTCGAGCAGTACTTC
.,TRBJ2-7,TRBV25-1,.,CASKERAYEQYF,TGTGCCAGCAAGGAGCGGGCCTACGAGCAGTACTTC
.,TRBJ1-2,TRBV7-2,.,CASSSNRAMAYTF,TGTGCCAGCAGCTCTAACAGGGCCATGGCCTACACCTTC
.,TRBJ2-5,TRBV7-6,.,CASSLGRTDQETQYF,TGTGCCAGCAGCTTAGGTAGGACAGACCAAGAGACCCAGTACTTC
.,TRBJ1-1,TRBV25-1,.,CASSETGGAAEAFF,TGTGCCAGCAGTGAGACGGGGGGGGCCGCTGAAGCTTTCTTT
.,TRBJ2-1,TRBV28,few,CASSSTGRRFF,TGTGCCAGCAGTTCCACAGGGAGACGGTTCTTC
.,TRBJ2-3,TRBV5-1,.,CASSFDTGTQIGDTQYF,TGCGCCAGCAGCTTCGATACCGGGACACAAATAGGAGATACGCAGTATTTT
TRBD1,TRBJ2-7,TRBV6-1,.,CASSDGPGGTYEQYF,TGTGCCAGCAGTGACGGACCAGGGGGAACCTACGAGCAGTACTTC
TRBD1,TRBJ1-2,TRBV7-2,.,CASRGRDRVGYTF,TGTGCCAGCAGGGGGAGGGACAGGGTTGGCTACACCTTC
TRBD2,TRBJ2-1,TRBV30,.,CAWKRKGTSGRIHEQFF,TGTGCCTGGAAAAGGAAAGGGACTAGCGGGAGGATACATGAGCAGTTCTTC
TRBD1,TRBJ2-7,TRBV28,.,CASSLQDRGYEQYF,TGTGCCAGCAGCCTCCAGGACAGGGGATACGAGCAGTACTTC